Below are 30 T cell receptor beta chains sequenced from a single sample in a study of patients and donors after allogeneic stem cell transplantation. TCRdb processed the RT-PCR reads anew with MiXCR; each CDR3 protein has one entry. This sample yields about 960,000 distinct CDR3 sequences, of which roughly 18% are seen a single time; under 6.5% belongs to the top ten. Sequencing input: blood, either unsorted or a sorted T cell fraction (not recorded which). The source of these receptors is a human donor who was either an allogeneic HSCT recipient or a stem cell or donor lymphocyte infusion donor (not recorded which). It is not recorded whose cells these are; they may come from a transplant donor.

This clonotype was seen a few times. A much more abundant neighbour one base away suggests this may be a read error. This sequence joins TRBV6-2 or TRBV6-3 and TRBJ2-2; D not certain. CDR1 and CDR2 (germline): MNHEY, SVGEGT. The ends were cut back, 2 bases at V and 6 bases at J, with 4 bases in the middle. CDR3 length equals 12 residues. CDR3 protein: CASSYGAGELFF. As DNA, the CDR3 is TGTGCCAGCAGTTACGGGGCCGGGGAGCTGTTTTTT.

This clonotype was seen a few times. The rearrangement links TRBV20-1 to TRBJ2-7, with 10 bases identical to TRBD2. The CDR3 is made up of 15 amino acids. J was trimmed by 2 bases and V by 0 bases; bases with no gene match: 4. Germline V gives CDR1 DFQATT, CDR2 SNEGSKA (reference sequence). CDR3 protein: CSARDGLAGAYEQYF. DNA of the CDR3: TGCAGTGCTAGAGATGGTCTAGCGGGGGCCTACGAGCAGTACTTC.

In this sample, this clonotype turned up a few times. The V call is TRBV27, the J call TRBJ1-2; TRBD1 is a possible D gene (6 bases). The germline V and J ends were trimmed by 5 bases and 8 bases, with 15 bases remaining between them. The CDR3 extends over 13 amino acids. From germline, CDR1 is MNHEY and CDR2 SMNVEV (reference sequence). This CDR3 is CASSPLRGMGYTF. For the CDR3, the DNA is TGTGCCAGCAGTCCACTCAGGGGCATGGGCTACACCTTC.

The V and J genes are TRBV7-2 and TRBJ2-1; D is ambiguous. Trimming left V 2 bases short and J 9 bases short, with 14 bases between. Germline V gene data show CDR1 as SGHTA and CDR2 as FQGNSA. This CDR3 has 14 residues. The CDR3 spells CASSLQRWAGEQFF. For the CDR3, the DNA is TGTGCCAGCAGCTTACAGCGATGGGCCGGTGAGCAGTTCTTC.

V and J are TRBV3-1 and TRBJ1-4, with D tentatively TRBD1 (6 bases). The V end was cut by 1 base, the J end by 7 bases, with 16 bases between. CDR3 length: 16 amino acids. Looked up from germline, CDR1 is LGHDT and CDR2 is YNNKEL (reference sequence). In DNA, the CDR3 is TGTGCCAGCAGCCAAGTTAGTAGGAAGGGGGGTGAAAAACTGTTTTTT. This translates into CASSQVSRKGGEKLFF. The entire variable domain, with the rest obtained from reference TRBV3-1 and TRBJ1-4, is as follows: DTAVSQTPKYLVTQMGNDKSIKCEQNLGHDTMYWYKQDSKKFLKIMFSYNNKELIINETVPNRFSPKSPDKAHLNLHINSLELGDSAVYFCASSQVSRKGGEKLFFGSGTQLSVL.

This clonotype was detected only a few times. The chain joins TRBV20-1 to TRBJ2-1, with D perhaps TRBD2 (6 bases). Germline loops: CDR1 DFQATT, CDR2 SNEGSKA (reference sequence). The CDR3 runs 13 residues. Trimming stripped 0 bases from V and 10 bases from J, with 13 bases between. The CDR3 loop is CSARDPGGSEQFF. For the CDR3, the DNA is TGCAGTGCTAGAGACCCCGGGGGAAGCGAGCAGTTCTTC.

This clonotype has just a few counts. The CDR3 DNA reads as TGCGCCAGCAGCCAAGTCGGGGGAAAGGGAAACACCATATATTTT. Translating it yields CASSQVGGKGNTIYF. This chain links TRBV4-3 with TRBJ1-3; TRBD1 is a possible D gene (5 bases). V was trimmed by 1 base and J by 4 bases, leaving 11 bases between them. Germline-derived CDR1 and CDR2 are LGHNA and YSLEER. The CDR3 is made up of 15 amino acids.

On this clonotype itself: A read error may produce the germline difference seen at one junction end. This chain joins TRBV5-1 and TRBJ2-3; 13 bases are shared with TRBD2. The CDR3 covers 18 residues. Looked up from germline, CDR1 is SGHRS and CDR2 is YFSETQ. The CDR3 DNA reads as TGCGCCAGCAGATTGGCACTAGCGGCACTAGCGGGAGGGGATACGCAGTATTTT. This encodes CASRLALAALAGGDTQYF.

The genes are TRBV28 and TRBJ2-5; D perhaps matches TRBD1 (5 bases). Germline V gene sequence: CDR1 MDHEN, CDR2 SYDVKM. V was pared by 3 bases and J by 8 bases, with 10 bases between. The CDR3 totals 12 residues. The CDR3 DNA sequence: TGTGCCAGCAGTTTCGGGTGGACAACCCAGTACTTC. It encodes CASSFGWTTQYF.

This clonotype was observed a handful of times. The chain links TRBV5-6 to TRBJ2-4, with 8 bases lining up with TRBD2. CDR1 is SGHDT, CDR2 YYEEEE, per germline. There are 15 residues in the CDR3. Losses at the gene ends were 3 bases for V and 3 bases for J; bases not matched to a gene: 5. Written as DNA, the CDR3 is TGTGCCAGCAGCTCGACTAGCGTAGGCAAAAACATTCAGTACTTC. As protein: CASSSTSVGKNIQYF.

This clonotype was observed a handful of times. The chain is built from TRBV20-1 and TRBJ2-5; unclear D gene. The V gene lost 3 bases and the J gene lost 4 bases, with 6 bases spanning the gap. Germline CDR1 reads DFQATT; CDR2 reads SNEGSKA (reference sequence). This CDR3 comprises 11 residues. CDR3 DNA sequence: TGCAGTGCTAGTCTGGGAGAGACCCAGTACTTC. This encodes CSASLGETQYF.

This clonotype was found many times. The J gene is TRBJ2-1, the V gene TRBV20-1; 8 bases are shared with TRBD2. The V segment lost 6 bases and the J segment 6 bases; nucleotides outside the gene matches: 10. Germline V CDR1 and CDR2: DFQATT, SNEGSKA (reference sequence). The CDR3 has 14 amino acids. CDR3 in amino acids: CSALGLGVSNEQFF. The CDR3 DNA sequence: TGCAGTGCCCTGGGACTAGGAGTGTCCAATGAGCAGTTCTTC.

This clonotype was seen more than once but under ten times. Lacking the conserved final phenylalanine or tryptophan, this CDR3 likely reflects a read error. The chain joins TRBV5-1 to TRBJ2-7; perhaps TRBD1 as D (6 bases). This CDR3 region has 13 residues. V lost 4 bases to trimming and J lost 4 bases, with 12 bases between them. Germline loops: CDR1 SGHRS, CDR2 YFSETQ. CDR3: CASSTDRWYEQYS. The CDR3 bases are TGCGCCAGCAGCACTGACAGGTGGTACGAGCAGTACTCC.

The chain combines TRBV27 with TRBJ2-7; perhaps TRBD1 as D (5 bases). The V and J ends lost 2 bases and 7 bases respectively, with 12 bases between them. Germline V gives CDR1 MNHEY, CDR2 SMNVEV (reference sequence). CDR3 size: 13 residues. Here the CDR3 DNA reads TGTGCCAGCAGTTTAGATCCAGGGCGGGAGCAGTACTTC. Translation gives CASSLDPGREQYF.

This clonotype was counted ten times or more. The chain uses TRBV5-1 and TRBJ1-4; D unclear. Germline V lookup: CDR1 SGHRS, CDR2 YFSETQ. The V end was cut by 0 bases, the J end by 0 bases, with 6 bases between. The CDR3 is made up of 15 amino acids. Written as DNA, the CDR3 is TGCGCCAGCAGCTTGGGGAGTGCAACTAATGAAAAACTGTTTTTT. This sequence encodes CASSLGSATNEKLFF.

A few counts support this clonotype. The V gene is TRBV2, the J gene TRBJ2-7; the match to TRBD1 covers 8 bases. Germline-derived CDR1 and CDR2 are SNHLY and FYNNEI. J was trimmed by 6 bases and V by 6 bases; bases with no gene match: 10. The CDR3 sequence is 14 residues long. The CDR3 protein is CASSRDRLMGEQYF. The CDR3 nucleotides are TGTGCCAGCAGCCGGGACAGGTTAATGGGCGAGCAGTACTTC.

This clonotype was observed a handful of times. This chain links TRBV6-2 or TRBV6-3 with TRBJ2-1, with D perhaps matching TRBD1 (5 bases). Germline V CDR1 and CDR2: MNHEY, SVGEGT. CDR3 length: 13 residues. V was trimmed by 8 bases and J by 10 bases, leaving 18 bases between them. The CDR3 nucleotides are TGTGCCAGCGGGGCGCACGGTCCCTTGGAGCAGTTCTTC. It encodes CASGAHGPLEQFF.

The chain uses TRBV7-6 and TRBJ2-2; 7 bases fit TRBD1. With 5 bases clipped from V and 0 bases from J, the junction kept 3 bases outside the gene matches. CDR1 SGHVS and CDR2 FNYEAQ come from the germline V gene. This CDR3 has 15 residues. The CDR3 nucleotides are TGTGCCAGCAGCAACAGGGGCACGAACACCGGGGAGCTGTTTTTT. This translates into CASSNRGTNTGELFF.

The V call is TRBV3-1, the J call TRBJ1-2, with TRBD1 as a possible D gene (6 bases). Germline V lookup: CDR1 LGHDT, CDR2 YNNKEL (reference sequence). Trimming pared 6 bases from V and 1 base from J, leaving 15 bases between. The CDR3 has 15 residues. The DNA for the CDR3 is TGTGCCAGCAGACCGGGACACGGAATTAACTATGGCTACACCTTC. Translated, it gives CASRPGHGINYGYTF.

The CDR3 protein is CASSLQGTRNSPLHF. The CDR3 region has the DNA TGTGCCAGCAGTTTACAGGGGACTAGGAATTCACCCCTCCACTTT. The rearrangement joins TRBV12-3 or TRBV12-4 to TRBJ1-6; possible D gene TRBD1, 6 bases. V was pared by 2 bases and J by 7 bases, with 12 bases between. The CDR3 is made up of 15 amino acids.

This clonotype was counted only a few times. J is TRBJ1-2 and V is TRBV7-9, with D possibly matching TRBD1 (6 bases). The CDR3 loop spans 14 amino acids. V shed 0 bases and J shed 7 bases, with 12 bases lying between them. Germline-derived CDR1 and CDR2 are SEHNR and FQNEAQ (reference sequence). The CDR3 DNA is TGTGCCAGCAGCTTAGCGGGGGGCGCGAGTGGCTACACCTTC. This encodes CASSLAGGASGYTF.

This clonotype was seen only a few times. CDR3 nucleotides: TGTGCCAGCAGTTCGGCCCGCGGGACAGGTTTAAACACTGAAGCTTTCTTT. Amino acids: CASSSARGTGLNTEAFF. The chain employs TRBV6-2 or TRBV6-3 and TRBJ1-1, with 8 bases aligning to TRBD1. Unmatched junction bases numbered 12, after V lost 4 bases and J lost 2 bases. The CDR3 totals 17 residues. Germline-derived CDR1 and CDR2 are MNHEY and SVGEGT.

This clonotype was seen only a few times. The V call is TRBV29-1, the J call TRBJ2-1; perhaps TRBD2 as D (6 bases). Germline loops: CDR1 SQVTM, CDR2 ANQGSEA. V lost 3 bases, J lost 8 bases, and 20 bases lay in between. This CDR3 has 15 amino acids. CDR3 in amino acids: CSVEGPREIGDEQFF. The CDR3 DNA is TGCAGCGTTGAGGGCCCTCGGGAGATTGGGGATGAGCAGTTCTTC.

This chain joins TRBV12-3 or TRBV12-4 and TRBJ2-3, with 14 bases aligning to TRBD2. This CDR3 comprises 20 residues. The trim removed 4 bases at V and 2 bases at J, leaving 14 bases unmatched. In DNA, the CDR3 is TGTGCCAGCAGTTGGGGAACGGGACTAGCGGGAGCCGATTTCACAGATACGCAGTATTTT. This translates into CASSWGTGLAGADFTDTQYF.

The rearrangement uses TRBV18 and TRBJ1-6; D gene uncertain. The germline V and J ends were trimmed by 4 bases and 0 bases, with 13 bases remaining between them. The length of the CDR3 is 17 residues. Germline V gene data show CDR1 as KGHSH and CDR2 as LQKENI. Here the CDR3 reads CASSLNNPSSYNSPLHF. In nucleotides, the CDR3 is TGTGCCAGCTCACTAAACAACCCAAGCTCCTATAATTCACCCCTCCACTTT.

The CDR3 DNA is TGCGCCAGCAGCCGGGACGGTGCCTCTGGAAACACCATATATTTT. It yields the protein CASSRDGASGNTIYF. The V gene is TRBV5-1, the J gene TRBJ1-3, with D perhaps matching TRBD1 (5 bases). The CDR3 has 15 amino acids. The V and J ends lost 4 bases and 0 bases respectively, with 11 bases between them. Per the germline V gene, CDR1 is SGHRS and CDR2 is YFSETQ.

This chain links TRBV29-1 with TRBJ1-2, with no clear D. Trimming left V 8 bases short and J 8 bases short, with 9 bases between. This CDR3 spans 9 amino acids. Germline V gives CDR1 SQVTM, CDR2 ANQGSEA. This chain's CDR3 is CSPTEGYTF. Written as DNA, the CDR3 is TGCAGCCCCACGGAAGGCTACACCTTC. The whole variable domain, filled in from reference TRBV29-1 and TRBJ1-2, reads SAVISQKPSRDICQRGTSLTIQCQVDSQVTMMFWYRQQPGQSLTLIATANQGSEATYESGFVIDKFPISRPNLTFSTLTVSNMSPEDSSIYLCSPTEGYTFGSGTRLTVV.

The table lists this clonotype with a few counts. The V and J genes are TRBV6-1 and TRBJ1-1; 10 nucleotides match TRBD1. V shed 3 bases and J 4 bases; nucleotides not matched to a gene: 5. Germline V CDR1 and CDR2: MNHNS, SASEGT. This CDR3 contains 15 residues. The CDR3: CASSEGQGWFTEAFF. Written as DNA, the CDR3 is TGTGCCAGCAGTGAGGGACAGGGGTGGTTCACTGAAGCTTTCTTT.

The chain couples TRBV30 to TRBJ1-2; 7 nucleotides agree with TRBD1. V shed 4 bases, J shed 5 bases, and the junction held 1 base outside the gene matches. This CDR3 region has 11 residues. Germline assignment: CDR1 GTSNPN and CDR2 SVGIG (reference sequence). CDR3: CAWNRGYGYTF. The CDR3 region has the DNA TGTGCCTGGAACAGGGGATATGGCTACACCTTC.

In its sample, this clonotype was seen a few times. In DNA form, the CDR3 reads TGTGCCAGTAGTATGCTGCGCCTCAGGGGGGTCAGAGATACGCAGTATTTT. It encodes CASSMLRLRGVRDTQYF. The chain links TRBV19 to TRBJ2-3, with D possibly matching TRBD1 (7 bases). Germline V gene data show CDR1 as LNHDA and CDR2 as SQIVND (reference sequence). V was trimmed by 3 bases and J by 5 bases, leaving 21 bases between them. The CDR3 contains 17 residues.